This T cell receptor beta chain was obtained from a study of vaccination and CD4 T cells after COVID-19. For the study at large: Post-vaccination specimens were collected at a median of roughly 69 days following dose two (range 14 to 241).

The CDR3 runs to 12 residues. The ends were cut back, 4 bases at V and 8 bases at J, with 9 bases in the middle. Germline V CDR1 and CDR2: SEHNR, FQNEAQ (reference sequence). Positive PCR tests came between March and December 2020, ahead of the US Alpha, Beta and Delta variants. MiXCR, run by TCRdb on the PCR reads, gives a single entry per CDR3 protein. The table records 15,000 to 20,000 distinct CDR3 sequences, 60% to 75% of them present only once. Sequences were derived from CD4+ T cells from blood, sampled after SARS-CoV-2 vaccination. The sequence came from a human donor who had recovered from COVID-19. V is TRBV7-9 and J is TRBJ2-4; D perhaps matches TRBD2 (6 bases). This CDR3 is CASSSREDIQYF. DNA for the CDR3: TGTGCCAGCAGCTCCAGGGAGGACATTCAGTACTTC.